These 2 T cell receptor beta chains were all obtained from the same sample, sequenced in a study of blood T cell repertoires in COVID-19. Clones were sequenced by immunoSEQ multiplex PCR, and TCRdb holds only the in-frame ones, with some missing. The table records 200,000 to 300,000 clones, roughly 90% of them present only once. The sequencing input was peripheral blood. These TCRs come from a man in his sixties who had recovered from COVID-19.

The chain carries TRBV7-2 and TRBJ1-5; no firm D call. Germline V gives CDR1 SGHTA, CDR2 FQGNSA. The CDR3 loop spans 13 amino acids. Trimming removed 5 bases at V and 5 bases at J, with 10 bases between. The CDR3 sequence: CASSPGDYQPQHF. Here the CDR3 DNA reads TGTGCCAGCAGCCCGGGAGACTATCAGCCCCAGCATTTT.

There are a few counts of this clone. The chain has TRBV10-3 and TRBJ1-6, with D possibly matching TRBD1 (5 bases). The V end was cut by 6 bases, the J end by 3 bases, with 15 bases between. The germline CDR1 and CDR2 sequences are ENHRY and SYGVKD. The CDR3 extends over 16 amino acids. CDR3 protein: CAISPVGTGYNSPLHF. In DNA, the CDR3 is TGTGCCATCAGCCCGGTGGGAACAGGCTATAATTCACCCCTCCACTTT.